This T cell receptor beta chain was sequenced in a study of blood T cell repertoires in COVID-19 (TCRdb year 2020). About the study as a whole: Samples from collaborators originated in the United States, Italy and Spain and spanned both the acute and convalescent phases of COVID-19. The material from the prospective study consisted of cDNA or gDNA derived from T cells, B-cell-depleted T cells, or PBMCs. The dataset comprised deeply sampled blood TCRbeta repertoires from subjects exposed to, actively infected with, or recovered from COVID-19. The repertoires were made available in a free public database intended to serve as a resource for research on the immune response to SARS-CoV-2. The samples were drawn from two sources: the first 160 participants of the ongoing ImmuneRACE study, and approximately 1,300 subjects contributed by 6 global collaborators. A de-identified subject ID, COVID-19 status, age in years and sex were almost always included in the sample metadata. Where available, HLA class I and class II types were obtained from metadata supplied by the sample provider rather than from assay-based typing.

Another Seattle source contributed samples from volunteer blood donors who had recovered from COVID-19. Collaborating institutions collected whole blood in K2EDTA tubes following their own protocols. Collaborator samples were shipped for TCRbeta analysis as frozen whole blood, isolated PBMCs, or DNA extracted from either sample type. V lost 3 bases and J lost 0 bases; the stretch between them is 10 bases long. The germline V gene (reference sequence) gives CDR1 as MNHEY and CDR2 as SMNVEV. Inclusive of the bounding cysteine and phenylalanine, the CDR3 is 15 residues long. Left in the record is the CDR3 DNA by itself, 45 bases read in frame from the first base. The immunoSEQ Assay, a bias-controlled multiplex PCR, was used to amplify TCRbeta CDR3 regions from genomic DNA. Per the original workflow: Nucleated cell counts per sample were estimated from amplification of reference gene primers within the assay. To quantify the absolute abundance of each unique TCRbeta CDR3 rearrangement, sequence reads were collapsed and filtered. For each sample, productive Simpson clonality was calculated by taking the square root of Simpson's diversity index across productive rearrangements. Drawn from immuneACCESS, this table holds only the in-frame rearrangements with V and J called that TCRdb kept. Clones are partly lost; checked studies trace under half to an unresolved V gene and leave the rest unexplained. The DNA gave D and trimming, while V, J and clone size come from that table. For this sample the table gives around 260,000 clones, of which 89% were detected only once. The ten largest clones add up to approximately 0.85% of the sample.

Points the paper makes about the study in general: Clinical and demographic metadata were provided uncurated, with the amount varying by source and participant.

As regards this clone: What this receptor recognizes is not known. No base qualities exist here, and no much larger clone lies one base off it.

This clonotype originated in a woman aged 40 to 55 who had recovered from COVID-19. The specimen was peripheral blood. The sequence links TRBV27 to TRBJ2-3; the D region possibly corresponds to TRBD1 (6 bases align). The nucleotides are TGTGCCAGCAGTTTTGGACAGTCTAGCACAGATACGCAGTATTTT. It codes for CASSFGQSSTDTQYF.